This T cell receptor beta chain appears in the sequencing data of a study of blood T cell repertoires in COVID-19. For the study at large: From the United States, Italy and Spain came samples of acute and convalescent COVID-19. The analysed material was cDNA or gDNA that came from T cells, B-cell-depleted T cells, or PBMCs.

Germline assignment: CDR1 SGHRS and CDR2 YFSETQ. This CDR3 is built from 15 residues. Losses at the gene ends were 2 bases for V and 4 bases for J; bases not matched to a gene: 3. This table comes from immunoSEQ multiplex PCR, and its TCRdb copy is limited to in-frame clones, with some not included. The table lists about 300,000 clones, 65% to 90% of them singletons. The sample taken for sequencing was peripheral blood. The sequence derives from a human donor in a cohort sampled during active COVID-19. V gene TRBV5-1 combines with J gene TRBJ2-3; TRBD1 matches 11 bases. CDR3 sequence: CASSFGQGASDTQYF. The CDR3 DNA sequence: TGCGCCAGCAGCTTCGGACAGGGGGCGTCAGATACGCAGTATTTT. Filled out from reference TRBV5-1 and TRBJ2-3, the complete variable domain reads KAGVTQTPRYLIKTRGQQVTLSCSPISGHRSVSWYQQTPGQGLQFLFEYFSETQRNKGNFPGRFSGRQFSNSRSEMNVSTLELGDSALYLCASSFGQGASDTQYFGPGTRLTVL.